The T cell receptor beta chain under discussion was sequenced for a study of technical replicates of blood from a few donors. Only in-frame clones appear in the TCRdb table, and some are missing; sequencing was by immunoSEQ multiplex PCR. The profile shows around 70,000 clones, around 95% of them singletons. The V and J ends lost 3 bases and 13 bases, in that order; junction bases with no gene match: 4. The CDR3 has 11 amino acids. Germline V gives CDR1 SGDLS, CDR2 YYNGEE. This clonotype was obtained from a human donor in good health. Sequences were obtained from T cells isolated from PBMCs. The gene calls are TRBV9 and TRBJ1-2; TRBD1 matches 9 bases. CDR3 protein: CASSGNRGRTF. CDR3 coding DNA: TGTGCCAGCAGCGGAAACAGGGGGCGCACCTTC.